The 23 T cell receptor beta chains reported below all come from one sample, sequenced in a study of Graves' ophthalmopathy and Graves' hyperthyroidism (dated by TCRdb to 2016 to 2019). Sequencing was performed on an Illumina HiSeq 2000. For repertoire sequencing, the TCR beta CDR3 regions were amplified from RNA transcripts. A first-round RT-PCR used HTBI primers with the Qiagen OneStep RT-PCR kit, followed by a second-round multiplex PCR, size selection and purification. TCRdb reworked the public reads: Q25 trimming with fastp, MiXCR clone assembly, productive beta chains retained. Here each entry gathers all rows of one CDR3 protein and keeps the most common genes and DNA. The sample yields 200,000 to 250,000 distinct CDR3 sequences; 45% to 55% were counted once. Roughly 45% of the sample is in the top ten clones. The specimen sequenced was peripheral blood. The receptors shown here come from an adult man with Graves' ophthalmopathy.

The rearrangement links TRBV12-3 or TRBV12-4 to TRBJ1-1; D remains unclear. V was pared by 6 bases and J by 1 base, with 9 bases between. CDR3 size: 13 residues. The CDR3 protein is CASSHTENTEAFF. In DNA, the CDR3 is TGTGCCAGCAGCCATACAGAGAACACTGAAGCTTTCTTT.

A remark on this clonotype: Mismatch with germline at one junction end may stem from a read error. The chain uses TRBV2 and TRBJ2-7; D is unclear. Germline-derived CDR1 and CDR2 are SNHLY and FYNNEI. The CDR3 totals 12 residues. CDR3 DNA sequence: TGCGCCAGCAGTGAGTCGGCCTACGAGCAGTACTTC. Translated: CASSESAYEQYF.

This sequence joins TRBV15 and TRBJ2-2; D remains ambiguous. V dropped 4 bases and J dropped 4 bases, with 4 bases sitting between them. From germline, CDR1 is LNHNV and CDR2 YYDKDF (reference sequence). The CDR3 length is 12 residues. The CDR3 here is CATSTGTGELFF. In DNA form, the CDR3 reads TGTGCCACCAGCACCGGCACCGGGGAGCTGTTTTTT. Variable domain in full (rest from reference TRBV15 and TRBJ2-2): DAMVIQNPRYQVTQFGKPVTLSCSQTLNHNVMYWYQQKSSQAPKLLFHYYDKDFNNEADTPDNFQSRRPNTSFCFLDIRSPGLGDTAMYLCATSTGTGELFFGEGSRLTVL.

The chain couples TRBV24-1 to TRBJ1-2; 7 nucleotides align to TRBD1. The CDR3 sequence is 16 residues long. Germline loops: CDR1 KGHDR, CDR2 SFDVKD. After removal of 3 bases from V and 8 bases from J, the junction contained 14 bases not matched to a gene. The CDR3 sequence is CATSDRRVDRAKGYTF. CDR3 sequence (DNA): TGTGCCACCAGTGATCGGCGGGTTGACAGGGCAAAGGGCTACACCTTC.

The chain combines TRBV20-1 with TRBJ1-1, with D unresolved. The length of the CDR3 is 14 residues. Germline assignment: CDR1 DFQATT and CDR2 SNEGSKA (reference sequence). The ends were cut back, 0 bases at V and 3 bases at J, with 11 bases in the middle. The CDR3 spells CSARDGIRDTEAFF. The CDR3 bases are TGCAGTGCTAGAGATGGGATTAGGGACACTGAAGCTTTCTTT.

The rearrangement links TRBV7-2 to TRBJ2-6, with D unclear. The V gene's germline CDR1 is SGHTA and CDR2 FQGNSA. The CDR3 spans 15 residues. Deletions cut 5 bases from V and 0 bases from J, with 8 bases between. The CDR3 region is CASSPMPSGANVLTF. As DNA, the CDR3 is TGTGCCAGCAGCCCGATGCCCTCTGGGGCCAACGTCCTGACTTTC.

CDR3 bases: TGCAGTGCTACTAGGGAAGAGCAGTACTTC. Protein product: CSATREEQYF. The chain carries TRBV20-1 and TRBJ2-7, with D uncertain. This CDR3 is 10 amino acids long. The germline V and J ends were trimmed by 4 bases and 7 bases, with 8 bases remaining between them. Germline CDR1 reads DFQATT; CDR2 reads SNEGSKA (reference sequence).

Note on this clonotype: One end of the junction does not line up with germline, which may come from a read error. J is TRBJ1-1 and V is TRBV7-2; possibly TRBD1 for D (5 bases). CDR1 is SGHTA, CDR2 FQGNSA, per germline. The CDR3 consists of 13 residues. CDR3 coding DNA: TGTGCCAGCAGCAACCACAGGAACGCTGAAGCTTTCTTT. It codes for CASSNHRNAEAFF. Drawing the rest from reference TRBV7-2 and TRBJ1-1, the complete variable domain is GAGVSQSPSNKVTEKGKDVELRCDPISGHTALYWYRQSLGQGLEFLIYFQGNSAPDKSGLPSDRFSAERTGGSVSTLTIQRTQQEDSAVYLCASSNHRNAEAFFGQGTRLTVV.

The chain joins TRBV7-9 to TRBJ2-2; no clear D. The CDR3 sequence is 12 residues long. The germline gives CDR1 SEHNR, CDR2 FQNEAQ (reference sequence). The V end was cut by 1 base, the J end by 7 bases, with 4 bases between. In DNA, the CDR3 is TGTGCCAGCAGCTTAGACGTCGGGGAGCTGTTTTTT. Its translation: CASSLDVGELFF.

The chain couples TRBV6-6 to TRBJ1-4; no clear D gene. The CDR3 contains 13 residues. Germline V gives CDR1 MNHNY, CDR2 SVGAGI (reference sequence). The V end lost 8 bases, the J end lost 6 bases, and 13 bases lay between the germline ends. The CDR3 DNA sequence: TGTGCCAGCGGAAGGGTTAGAGATGAAAAACTGTTTTTT. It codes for CASGRVRDEKLFF.

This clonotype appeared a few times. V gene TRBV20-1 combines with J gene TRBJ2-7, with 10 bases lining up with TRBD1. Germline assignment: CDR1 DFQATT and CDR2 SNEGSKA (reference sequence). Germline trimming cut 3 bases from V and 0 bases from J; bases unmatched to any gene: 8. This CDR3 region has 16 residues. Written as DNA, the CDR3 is TGCAGTGCTAGTGGTCACGGGACAGGGGACTCCTACGAGCAGTACTTC. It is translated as CSASGHGTGDSYEQYF.

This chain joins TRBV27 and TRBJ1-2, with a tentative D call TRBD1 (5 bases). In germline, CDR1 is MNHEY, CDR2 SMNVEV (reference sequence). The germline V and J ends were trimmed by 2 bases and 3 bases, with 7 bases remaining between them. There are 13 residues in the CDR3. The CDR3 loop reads CASSLRGHYGYTF. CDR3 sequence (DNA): TGTGCCAGCAGTTTAAGGGGCCACTATGGCTACACCTTC.

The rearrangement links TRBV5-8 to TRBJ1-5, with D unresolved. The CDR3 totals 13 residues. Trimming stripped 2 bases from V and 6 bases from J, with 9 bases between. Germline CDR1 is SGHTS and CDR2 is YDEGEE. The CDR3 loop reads CASSFGARQPQHF. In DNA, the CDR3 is TGTGCCAGCAGCTTTGGAGCGCGTCAGCCCCAGCATTTT.

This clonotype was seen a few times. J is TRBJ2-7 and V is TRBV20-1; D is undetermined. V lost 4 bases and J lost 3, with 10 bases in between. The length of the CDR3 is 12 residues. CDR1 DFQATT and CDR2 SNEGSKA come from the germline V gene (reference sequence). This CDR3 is CSATRSNYEQYF. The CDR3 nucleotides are TGCAGTGCTACCCGCTCCAACTACGAGCAGTACTTC.

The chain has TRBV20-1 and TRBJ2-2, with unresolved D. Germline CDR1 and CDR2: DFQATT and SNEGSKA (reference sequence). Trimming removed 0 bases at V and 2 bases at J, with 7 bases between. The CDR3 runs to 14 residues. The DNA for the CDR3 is TGCAGTGCTAGAGATGCAGTAAACACCGGGGAGCTGTTTTTT. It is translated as CSARDAVNTGELFF.

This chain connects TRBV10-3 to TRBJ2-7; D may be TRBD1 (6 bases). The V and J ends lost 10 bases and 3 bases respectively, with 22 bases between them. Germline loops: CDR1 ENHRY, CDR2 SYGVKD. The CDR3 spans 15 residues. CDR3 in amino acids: CASITGTLTVYEQYF. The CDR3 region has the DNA TGTGCCAGCATCACAGGGACCCTCACAGTCTACGAGCAGTACTTC.

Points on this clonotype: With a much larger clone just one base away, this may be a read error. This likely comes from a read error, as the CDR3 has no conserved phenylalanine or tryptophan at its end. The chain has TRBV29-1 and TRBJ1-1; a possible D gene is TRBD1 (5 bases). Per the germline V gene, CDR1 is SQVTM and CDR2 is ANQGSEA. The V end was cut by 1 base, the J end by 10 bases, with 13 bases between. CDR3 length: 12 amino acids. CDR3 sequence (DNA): TGCAGCGTTGAAGCGGGAAATGGGGCAGCTTTCTCT. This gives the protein CSVEAGNGAAFS.

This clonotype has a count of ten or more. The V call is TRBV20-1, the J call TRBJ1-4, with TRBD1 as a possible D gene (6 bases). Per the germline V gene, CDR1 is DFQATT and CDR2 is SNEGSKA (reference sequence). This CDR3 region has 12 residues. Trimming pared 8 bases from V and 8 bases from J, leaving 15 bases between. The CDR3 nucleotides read TGCAGTCTGAGAGGGGGTGAGGAAAAACTGTTTTTT. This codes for CSLRGGEEKLFF.

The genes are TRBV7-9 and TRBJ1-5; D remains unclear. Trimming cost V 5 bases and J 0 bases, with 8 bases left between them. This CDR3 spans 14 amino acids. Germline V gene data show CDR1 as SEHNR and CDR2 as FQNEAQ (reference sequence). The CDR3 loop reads CASSASDSNQPQHF. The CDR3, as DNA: TGTGCCAGCAGCGCTTCAGATAGCAATCAGCCCCAGCATTTT.

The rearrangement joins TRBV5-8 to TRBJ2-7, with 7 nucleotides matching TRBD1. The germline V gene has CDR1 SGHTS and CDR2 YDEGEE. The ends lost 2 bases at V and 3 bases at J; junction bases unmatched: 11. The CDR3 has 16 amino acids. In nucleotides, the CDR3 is TGTGCCAGCAGCTTACCCCGACAGGGACCATTCTACGAGCAGTACTTC. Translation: CASSLPRQGPFYEQYF.

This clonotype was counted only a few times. The CDR3 region is CASSETGGQGKTQYF. For the CDR3, the DNA is TGTGCCAGCAGTGAGACAGGGGGGCAGGGAAAGACCCAGTACTTC. The rearrangement uses TRBV2 and TRBJ2-5, with 9 positions matching TRBD1. This CDR3 region has 15 residues. Germline V gene lookup returns CDR1 SNHLY and CDR2 FYNNEI. The V gene end was trimmed by 3 bases and the J gene end by 6 bases; junction bases not matched to a gene: 8.

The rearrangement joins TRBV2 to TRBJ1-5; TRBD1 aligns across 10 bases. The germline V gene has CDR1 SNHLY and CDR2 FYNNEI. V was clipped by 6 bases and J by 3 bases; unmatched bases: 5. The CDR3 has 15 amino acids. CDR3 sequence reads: CASRRDRGNNQPQHF. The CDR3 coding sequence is TGTGCCAGCAGGCGGGACAGGGGAAACAATCAGCCCCAGCATTTT. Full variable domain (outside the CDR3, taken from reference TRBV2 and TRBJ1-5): EPEVTQTPSHQVTQMGQEVILRCVPISNHLYFYWYRQILGQKVEFLVSFYNNEISEKSEIFDDQFSVERPDGSNFTLKIRSTKLEDSAMYFCASRRDRGNNQPQHFGDGTRLSIL.

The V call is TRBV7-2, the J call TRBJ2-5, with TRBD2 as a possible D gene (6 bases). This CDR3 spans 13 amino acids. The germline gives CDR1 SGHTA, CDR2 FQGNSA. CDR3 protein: CVSASGAGETQYF. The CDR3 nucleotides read TGTGTCTCCGCATCCGGGGCGGGGGAGACCCAGTACTTC.